This TCR beta chain was identified in a study of regulatory T cells in long-lasting Graves disease. Across the whole study: Prior antithyroid drug treatment in newly diagnosed Graves' patients lasted under 3 months.

Findings and caveats of the study: Accuracy was possibly reduced by small sample size.

As to time point: newly diagnosed GD, antithyroid drugs for less than 3 months. RNA extracted from PBMCs served as the sequencing template. Germline values: CDR1 KGHSH, CDR2 LQKENI. CDR3 length: 15 residues. The germline V and J ends were trimmed by 6 bases and 2 bases, with 14 bases remaining between them. This clonotype was seen at least ten times. Its cognate antigen is unknown. CDR3-region Arm-PCR and iRepertoire HTBI primers produced the TCR beta libraries. One entry per CDR3 protein, called by TCRdb with MiXCR from the multiplex PCR reads. The data contain about 560,000 distinct CDR3 sequences, about 16% of them singletons. The same sample was also studied in work on T cells in Graves' hyperthyroidism and ophthalmopathy. That work contributes: Lactation, pregnancy, other autoimmune disease or uncontrolled infection led to exclusion of patients. Most thyroid clonotypes expanded above 0.001 appeared in blood too.

The V call is TRBV18, the J call TRBJ1-5; no definite D call. The sample consisted of peripheral blood mononuclear cells (PBMCs), taken at new diagnosis, from a patient treated with antithyroid drugs. This clonotype was sampled from a man aged 18 to 30 with Graves disease. CDR3 sequence: CASSKPNRGNQPQHF. DNA for the CDR3: TGTGCCAGCTCTAAACCGAACCGGGGCAATCAGCCCCAGCATTTT.